This is a list of T cell receptor beta chains from one sample in a study of beta chain features in type 1 diabetes. Clones were sequenced by immunoSEQ multiplex PCR, and TCRdb holds only the in-frame ones, with some missing. There are around 280,000 clones in the sample; 8% occur only once, and more than 0.9% lies in the top ten. Input material: central memory CD4+ T cells from blood. These receptors originate from a young woman in good health. Each CDR3 is given with its conserved first and last residue. D genes are given only for firm matches. Clone size is stated in some rows and not others, as once, few, many or a class when expanded.

TRBD1	TRBV4-2	few	TRBJ1-2	CASSQGTGIYGYTF	TGTGCCAGCAGCCAAGGGACAGGGATCTATGGCTACACCTTC
NA	TRBV4-3	NA	TRBJ1-6	CASSQAGGPAASSSPLHF	TGCGCCAGCAGCCAAGCGGGGGGTCCCGCGGCTAGTTCTTCACCCCTCCACTTT
NA	TRBV7-2	NA	TRBJ1-2	CASSPQLGNYGYTF	TGTGCCAGCAGCCCACAGTTGGGCAACTATGGCTACACCTTC
NA	TRBV28	NA	TRBJ1-3	CASSLEGSSGNTIYF	TGTGCCAGCAGTTTAGAAGGGAGCTCTGGAAACACCATATATTTT
NA	TRBV7-9	few	TRBJ1-2	CASSLTGFSGYTF	TGTGCCAGCAGCTTAACAGGGTTTTCTGGCTACACCTTC
NA	TRBV28	NA	TRBJ2-5	CASSLAGRGTQYF	TGTGCCAGCAGTTTAGCGGGCCGGGGGACCCAGTACTTC
NA	TRBV29-1	few	TRBJ2-1	CSVEISQGSEQFF	TGCAGCGTTGAAATATCACAGGGTAGTGAGCAGTTCTTC
NA	TRBV10-3	many	TRBJ2-7	CAIAMGDEQYF	TGTGCCATCGCTATGGGGGACGAGCAGTACTTC
TRBD1	TRBV19	NA	TRBJ1-5	CASSMDRRPVSQHF	TGTGCCAGTAGTATGGACAGGCGTCCAGTGTCCCAGCATTTT
NA	TRBV19	many	TRBJ2-3	CASSLASHAISPTDTQYF	TGTGCCAGTAGTCTCGCTAGCCACGCGATCAGTCCCACAGATACGCAGTATTTT
NA	TRBV20-1	NA	TRBJ2-1	CSSYRNPEQFF	TGCAGTTCCTACAGGAACCCTGAGCAGTTCTTC
NA	TRBV7-8	NA	TRBJ1-2	CASSSRLGGYTF	TGTGCCAGCAGCTCCCGCTTAGGTGGCTACACCTTC
TRBD1	TRBV29-1	few	TRBJ2-2	CSVEGADRVPPYTGELFF	TGCAGCGTTGAAGGGGCTGACAGGGTTCCCCCGTACACCGGGGAGCTGTTTTTT
NA	TRBV7-2	NA	TRBJ1-5	CASSTIQGQPQHF	TGTGCCAGCAGCACTATACAGGGTCAGCCCCAGCATTTT
NA	TRBV7-2	NA	TRBJ1-2	CASSLSANYGYTF	TGTGCCAGCAGCTTAAGCGCTAACTATGGCTACACCTTC